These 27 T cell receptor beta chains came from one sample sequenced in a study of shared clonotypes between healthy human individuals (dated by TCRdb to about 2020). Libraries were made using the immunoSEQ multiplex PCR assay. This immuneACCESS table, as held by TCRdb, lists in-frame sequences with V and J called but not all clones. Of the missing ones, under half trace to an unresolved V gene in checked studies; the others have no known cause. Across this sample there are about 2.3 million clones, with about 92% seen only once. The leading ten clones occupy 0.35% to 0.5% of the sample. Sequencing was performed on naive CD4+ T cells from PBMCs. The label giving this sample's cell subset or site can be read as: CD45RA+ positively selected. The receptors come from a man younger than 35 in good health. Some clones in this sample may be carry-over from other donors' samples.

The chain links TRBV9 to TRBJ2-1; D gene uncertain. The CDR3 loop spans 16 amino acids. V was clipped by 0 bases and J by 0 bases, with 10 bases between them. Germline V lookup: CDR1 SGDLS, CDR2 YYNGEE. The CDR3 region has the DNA TGTGCCAGCAGCGTAGTTGGGCAGAACTCCTACAATGAGCAGTTCTTC. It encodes CASSVVGQNSYNEQFF.

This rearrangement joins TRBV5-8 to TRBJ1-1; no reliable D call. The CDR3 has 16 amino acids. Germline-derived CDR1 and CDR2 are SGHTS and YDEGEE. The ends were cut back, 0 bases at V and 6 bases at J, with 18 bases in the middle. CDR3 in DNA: TGTGCCAGCAGCTTGGAGGACCCCTACCAAGGAGCTGAAGCTTTCTTT. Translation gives CASSLEDPYQGAEAFF.

DNA of the CDR3: TGCGCCAGCAGCCCGGACAGGACCTACGAGCAGTACTTC. Translation: CASSPDRTYEQYF. The V call is TRBV5-1, the J call TRBJ2-7; 7 nucleotides line up with TRBD1. After removal of 4 bases from V and 2 bases from J, the junction contained 3 bases not matched to a gene. The CDR3 is made up of 13 amino acids. CDR1 and CDR2 from the germline V gene are SGHRS and YFSETQ.

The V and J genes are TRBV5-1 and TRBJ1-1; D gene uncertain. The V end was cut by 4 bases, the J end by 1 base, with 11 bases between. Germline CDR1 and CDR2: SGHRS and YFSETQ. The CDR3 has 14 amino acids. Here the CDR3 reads CASSIDRTNTEAFF. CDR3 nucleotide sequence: TGCGCCAGCAGCATCGACCGAACGAACACTGAAGCTTTCTTT. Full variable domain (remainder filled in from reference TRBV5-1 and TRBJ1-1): KAGVTQTPRYLIKTRGQQVTLSCSPISGHRSVSWYQQTPGQGLQFLFEYFSETQRNKGNFPGRFSGRQFSNSRSEMNVSTLELGDSALYLCASSIDRTNTEAFFGQGTRLTVV.

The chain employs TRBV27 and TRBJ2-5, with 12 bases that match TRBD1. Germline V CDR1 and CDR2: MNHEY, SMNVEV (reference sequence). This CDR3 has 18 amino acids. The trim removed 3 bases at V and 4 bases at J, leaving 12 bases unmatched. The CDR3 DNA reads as TGTGCCAGCAGTTTTTCCCCCCCCGGGACAGGGGGCAGAGAGACCCAGTACTTC. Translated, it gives CASSFSPPGTGGRETQYF.

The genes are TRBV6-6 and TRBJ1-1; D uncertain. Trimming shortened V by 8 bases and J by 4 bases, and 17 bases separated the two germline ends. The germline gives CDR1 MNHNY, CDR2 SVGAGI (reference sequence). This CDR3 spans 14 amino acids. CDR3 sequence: CASCLNQVGTEAFF. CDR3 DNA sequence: TGTGCCAGCTGCCTAAACCAGGTGGGCACTGAAGCTTTCTTT.

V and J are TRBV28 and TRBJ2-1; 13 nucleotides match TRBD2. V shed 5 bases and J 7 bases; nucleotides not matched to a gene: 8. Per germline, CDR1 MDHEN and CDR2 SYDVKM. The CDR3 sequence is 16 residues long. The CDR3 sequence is CASSPHGLAGDNEQFF. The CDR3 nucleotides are TGTGCCAGCAGTCCGCATGGACTAGCGGGAGATAATGAGCAGTTCTTC.

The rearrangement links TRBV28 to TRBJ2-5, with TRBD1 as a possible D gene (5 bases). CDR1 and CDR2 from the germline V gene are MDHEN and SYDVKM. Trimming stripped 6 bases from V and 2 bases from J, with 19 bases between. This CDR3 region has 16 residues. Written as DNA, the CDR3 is TGTGCCAGCAGCCCCTCTGGGGCAGGAGAACAAGAGACCCAGTACTTC. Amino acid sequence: CASSPSGAGEQETQYF.

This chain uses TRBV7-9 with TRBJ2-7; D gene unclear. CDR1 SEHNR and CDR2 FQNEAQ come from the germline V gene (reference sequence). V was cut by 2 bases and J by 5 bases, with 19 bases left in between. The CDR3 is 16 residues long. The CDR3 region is CASSLRVVGTRNEQYF. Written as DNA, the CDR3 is TGTGCCAGCAGCTTACGGGTGGTCGGAACTCGGAACGAGCAGTACTTC.

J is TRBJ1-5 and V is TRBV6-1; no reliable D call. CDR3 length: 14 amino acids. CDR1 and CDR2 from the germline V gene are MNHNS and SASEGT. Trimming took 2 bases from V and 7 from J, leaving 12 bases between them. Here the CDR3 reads CASSESRSGQPQHF. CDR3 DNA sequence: TGTGCCAGCAGTGAATCCAGATCGGGGCAGCCCCAGCATTTT.

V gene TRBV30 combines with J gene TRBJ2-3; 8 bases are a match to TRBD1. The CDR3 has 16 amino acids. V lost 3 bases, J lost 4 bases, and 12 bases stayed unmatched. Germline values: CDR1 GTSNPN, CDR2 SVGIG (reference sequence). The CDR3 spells CAWSSARTGPPDTQYF. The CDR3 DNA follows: TGTGCCTGGAGCTCAGCCCGGACAGGGCCCCCAGATACGCAGTATTTT. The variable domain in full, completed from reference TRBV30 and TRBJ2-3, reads SQTIHQWPATLVQPVGSPLSLECTVEGTSNPNLYWYRQAAGRGLQLLFYSVGIGQISSEVPQNLSASRPQDRQFILSSKKLLLSDSGFYLCAWSSARTGPPDTQYFGPGTRLTVL.

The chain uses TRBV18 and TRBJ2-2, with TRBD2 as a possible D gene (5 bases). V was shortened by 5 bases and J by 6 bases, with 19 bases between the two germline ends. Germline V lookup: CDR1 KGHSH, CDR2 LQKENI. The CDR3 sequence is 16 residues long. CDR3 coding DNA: TGTGCCAGCTCAATCTATGCCGGGATAAGATCCGGGGAGCTGTTTTTT. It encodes CASSIYAGIRSGELFF.

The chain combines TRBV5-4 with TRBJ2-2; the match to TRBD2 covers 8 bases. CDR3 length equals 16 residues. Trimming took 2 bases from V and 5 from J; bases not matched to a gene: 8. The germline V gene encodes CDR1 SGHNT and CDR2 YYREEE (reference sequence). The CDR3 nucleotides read TGTGCCAGCAGCTTCGGGGTAACGGGAGGGACCGGGGAGCTGTTTTTT. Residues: CASSFGVTGGTGELFF.

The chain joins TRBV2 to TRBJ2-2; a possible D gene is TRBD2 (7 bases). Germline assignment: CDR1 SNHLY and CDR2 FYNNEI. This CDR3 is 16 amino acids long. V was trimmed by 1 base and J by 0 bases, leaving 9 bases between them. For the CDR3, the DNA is TGTGCCAGCAGTGAAGGCGGGGGCGCGAACACCGGGGAGCTGTTTTTT. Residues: CASSEGGGANTGELFF. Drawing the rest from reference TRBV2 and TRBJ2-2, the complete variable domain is EPEVTQTPSHQVTQMGQEVILRCVPISNHLYFYWYRQILGQKVEFLVSFYNNEISEKSEIFDDQFSVERPDGSNFTLKIRSTKLEDSAMYFCASSEGGGANTGELFFGEGSRLTVL.

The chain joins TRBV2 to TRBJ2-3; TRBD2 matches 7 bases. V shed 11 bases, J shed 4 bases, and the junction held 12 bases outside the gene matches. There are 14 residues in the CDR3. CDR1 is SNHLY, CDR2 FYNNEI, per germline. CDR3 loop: CAQYGTTRPDTQYF. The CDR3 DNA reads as TGTGCCCAGTACGGGACTACACGGCCAGATACGCAGTATTTT. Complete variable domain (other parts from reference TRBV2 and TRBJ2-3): EPEVTQTPSHQVTQMGQEVILRCVPISNHLYFYWYRQILGQKVEFLVSFYNNEISEKSEIFDDQFSVERPDGSNFTLKIRSTKLEDSAMYFCAQYGTTRPDTQYFGPGTRLTVL.

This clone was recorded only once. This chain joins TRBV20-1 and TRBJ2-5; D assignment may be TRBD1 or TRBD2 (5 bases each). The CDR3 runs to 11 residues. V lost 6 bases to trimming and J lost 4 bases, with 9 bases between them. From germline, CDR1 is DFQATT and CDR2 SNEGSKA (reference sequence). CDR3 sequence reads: CSAYGGETQYF. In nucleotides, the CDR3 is TGCAGTGCCTATGGGGGAGAGACCCAGTACTTC.

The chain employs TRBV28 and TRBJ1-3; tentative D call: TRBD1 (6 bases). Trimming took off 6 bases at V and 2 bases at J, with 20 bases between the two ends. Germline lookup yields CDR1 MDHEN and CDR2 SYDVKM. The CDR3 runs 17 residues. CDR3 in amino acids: CASSSNHGGRTGNTIYF. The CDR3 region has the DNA TGTGCCAGCAGCTCGAACCACGGGGGCAGGACTGGAAACACCATATATTTT.

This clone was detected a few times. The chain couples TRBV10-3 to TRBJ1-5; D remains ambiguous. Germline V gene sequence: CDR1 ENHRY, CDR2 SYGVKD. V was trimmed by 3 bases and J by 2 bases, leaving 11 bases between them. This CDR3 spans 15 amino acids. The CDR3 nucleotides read TGTGCCATCAGTGACAGGTTTGATCGCAATCAGCCCCAGCATTTT. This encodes CAISDRFDRNQPQHF.

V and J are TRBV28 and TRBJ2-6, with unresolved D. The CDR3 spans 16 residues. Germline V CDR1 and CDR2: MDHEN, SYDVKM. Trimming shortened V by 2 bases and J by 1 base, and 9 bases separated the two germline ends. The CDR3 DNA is TGTGCCAGCAGTTTAGGGAAAGAGTCTGGGGCCAACGTCCTGACTTTC. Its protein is CASSLGKESGANVLTF.

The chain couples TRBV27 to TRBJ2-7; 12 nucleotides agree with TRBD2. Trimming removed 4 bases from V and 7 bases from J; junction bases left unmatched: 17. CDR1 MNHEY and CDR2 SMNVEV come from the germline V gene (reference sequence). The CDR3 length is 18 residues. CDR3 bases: TGTGCCAGCAGTTCCCGACTGACTAGCGGGAGACTCTGGGGGGAGCAGTACTTC. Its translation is CASSSRLTSGRLWGEQYF.

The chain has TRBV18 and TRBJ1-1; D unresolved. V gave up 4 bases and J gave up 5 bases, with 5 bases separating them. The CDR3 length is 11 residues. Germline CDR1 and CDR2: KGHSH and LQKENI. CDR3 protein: CASSHYTEAFF. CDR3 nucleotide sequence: TGTGCCAGCTCACATTATACTGAAGCTTTCTTT.

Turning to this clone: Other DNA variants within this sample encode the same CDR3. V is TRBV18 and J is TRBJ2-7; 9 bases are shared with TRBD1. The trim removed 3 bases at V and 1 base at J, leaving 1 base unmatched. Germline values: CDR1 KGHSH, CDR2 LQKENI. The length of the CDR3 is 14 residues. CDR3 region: CASSPGQGSYEQYF. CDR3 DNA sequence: TGTGCCAGCTCACCGGGACAGGGTTCCTACGAGCAGTACTTC.

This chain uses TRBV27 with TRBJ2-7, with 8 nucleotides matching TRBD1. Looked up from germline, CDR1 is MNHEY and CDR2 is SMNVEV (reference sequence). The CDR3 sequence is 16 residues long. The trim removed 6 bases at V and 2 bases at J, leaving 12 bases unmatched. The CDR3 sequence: CASSHLLWDRPYEQYF. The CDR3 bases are TGTGCCAGCAGCCATCTCTTGTGGGACAGGCCCTACGAGCAGTACTTC.

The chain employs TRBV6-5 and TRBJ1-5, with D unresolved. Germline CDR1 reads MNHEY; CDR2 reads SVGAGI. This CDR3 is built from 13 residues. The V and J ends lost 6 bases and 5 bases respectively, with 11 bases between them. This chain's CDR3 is CASREDRDQPQHF. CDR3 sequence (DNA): TGTGCCAGCAGGGAGGATCGGGATCAGCCCCAGCATTTT.

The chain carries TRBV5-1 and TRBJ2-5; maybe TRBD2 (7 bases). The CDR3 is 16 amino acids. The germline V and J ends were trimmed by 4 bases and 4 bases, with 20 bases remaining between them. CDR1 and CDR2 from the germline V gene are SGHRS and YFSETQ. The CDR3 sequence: CASSPSGGPGSETQYF. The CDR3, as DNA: TGCGCCAGCAGCCCGTCGGGGGGCCCCGGGTCAGAGACCCAGTACTTC.

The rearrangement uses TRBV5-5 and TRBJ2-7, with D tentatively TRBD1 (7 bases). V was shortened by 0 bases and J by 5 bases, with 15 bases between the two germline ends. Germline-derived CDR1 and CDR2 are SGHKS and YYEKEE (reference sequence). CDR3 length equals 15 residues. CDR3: CASSLVGQEGDEQYF. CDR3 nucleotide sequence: TGTGCCAGCAGCTTGGTTGGACAGGAGGGCGACGAGCAGTACTTC.

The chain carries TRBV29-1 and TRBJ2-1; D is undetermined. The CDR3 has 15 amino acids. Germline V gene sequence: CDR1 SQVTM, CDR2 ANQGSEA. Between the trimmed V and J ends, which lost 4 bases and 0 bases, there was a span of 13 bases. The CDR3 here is CSVGGGYSSYNEQFF. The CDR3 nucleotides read TGCAGCGTTGGCGGCGGTTATAGCTCCTACAATGAGCAGTTCTTC.